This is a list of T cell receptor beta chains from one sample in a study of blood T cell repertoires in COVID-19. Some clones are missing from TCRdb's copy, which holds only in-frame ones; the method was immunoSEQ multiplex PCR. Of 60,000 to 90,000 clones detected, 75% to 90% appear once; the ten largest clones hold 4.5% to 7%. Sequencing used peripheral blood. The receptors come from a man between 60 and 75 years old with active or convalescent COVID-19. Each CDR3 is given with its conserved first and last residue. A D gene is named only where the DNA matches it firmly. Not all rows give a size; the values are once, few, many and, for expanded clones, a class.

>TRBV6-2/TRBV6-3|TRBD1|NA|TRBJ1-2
TGTGCCAGCAGTTACAGGCAGGGGGCGGCATTTGGCTACACCTTC
CASSYRQGAAFGYTF
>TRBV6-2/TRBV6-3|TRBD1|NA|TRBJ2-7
TGTGCCAGCAGTCCCCTGAGGGACAGGACTTTCTACGAGCAGTACTTC
CASSPLRDRTFYEQYF
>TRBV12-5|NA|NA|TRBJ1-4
TGTGCTAGTGGTTTGGGGTACAGGGTATCTAATGAAAAACTGTTTTTT
CASGLGYRVSNEKLFF
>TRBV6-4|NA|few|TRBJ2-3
TGTGCCAGCATCTCACTAGCAGACACAGATACGCAGTATTTT
CASISLADTDTQYF
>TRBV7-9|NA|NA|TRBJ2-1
TGTGCCAGCAGCCCACCGACTACTAGCAACAATGAGCAGTTCTTC
CASSPPTTSNNEQFF
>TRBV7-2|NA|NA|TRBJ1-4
TGTGCCAGCATGGACACCGCAACTAATGAAAAACTGTTTTTT
CASMDTATNEKLFF
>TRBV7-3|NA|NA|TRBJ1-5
TGTGCCAGCAGCCAGGGTGGGAATCAGCCCCAGCATTTT
CASSQGGNQPQHF
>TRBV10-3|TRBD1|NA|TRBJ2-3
TGTGCCATCAGTGACGACAGGGGGCGCCCAGATACGCAGTATTTT
CAISDDRGRPDTQYF
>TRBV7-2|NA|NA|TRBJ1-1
TGTGCCAGCAGATACAGCCAGGGGTTGAACACTGAAGCTTTCTTT
CASRYSQGLNTEAFF
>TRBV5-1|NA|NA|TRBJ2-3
TGCGCCAGCAGCTTAACTAGCTCCGATACGCAGTATTTT
CASSLTSSDTQYF
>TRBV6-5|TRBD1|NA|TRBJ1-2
TGTGCCAGCAGCCTAACAGGGGGCCATGGCTACACCTTC
CASSLTGGHGYTF
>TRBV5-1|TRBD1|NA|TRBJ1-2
TGCGCCAGCAGCTCCGGGACAGGGGAGGGGACATTCTATGGCTACACCTTC
CASSSGTGEGTFYGYTF
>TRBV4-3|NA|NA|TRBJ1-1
TGCGCCAGCAGCCAGGTACAGGGTAAGGGCACTGAAGCTTTCTTT
CASSQVQGKGTEAFF
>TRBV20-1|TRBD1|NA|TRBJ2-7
TGCAGTGCTAGTCAGGGGGCAGGCTCCTACGAGCAGTACTTC
CSASQGAGSYEQYF
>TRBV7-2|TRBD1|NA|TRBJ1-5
TGTGCCAGCAGCTCCCACCTGACAGGGGGGCAGCCCCAGCATTTT
CASSSHLTGGQPQHF
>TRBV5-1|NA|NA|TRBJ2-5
TGCGCCAGCACCGGTCAAAGTGGGGCCAACCAAGAGACCCAGTACTTC
CASTGQSGANQETQYF
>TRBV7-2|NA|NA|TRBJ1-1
TGTGCCAGCAGCTTAGTCAGCAGGGGCGGGAACACTGAAGCTTTCTTT
CASSLVSRGGNTEAFF
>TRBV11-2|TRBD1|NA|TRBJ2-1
TGTGCCAGCAGCTTCCGGGACAGGGGGGGATACAATGAGCAGTTCTTC
CASSFRDRGGYNEQFF
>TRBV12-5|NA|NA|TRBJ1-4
TGTGCTAGTGGTAGGGAGATTAATGAAAAACTGTTTTTT
CASGREINEKLFF
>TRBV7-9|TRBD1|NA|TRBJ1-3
TGTGCCAGCAGCCGACAACAGGGGGGAAACACCATATATTTT
CASSRQQGGNTIYF
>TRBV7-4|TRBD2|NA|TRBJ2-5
TGTGCCAGCAGCTTAGCAAGCGGGGGGGCAGGGGAGACCCAGTACTTC
CASSLASGGAGETQYF
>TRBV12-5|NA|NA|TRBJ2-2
TGTGCTAGTGGTCCCCCAGGGGCGAACACCGGGGAGCTGTTTTTT
CASGPPGANTGELFF
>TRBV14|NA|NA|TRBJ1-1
TGTGCCAGCAGCCGCGGACAGGAAGCTTTCTTT
CASSRGQEAFF
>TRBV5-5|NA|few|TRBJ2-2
TGTGCCAGCAGCCTTTCAGGGGGGTCCGCCGGGGAGCTGTTTTTT
CASSLSGGSAGELFF
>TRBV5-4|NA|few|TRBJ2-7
TGTGCCAGCAGCCCTAATGTCCTATTGAGCTACGAGCAGTACTTC
CASSPNVLLSYEQYF
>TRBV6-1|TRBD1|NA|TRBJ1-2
TGTGCCAGCAGTGAAGGCACAGGGGGGATTGGCTACACCTTC
CASSEGTGGIGYTF
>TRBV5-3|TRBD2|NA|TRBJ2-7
TGTGCCAGAAGCCCCGAATCCACTAGCGCCTACGAGCAGTACTTC
CARSPESTSAYEQYF
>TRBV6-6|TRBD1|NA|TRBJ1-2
TGTGCCAGCAGTCTTCCCCCCGGGACAGGGACAGGCGGCTACACCTTC
CASSLPPGTGTGGYTF
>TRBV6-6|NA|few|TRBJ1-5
TGTGCCAGCAGTCCCCTGGGGGGGACTTCCAATCAGCCCCAGCATTTT
CASSPLGGTSNQPQHF
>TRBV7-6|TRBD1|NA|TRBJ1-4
TGTGCCAGCAGCTACTTCCAGGGGGCCGGTGAAAAACTGTTTTTT
CASSYFQGAGEKLFF
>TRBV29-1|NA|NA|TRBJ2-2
TGCAGCGTTGAAGTTGGGCAGGGGAGCACCGGGGAGCTGTTTTTT
CSVEVGQGSTGELFF
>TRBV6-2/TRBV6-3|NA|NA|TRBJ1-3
TGTGCCAGCAGCCATCAGACAGACTCTGGAAACACCATATATTTT
CASSHQTDSGNTIYF
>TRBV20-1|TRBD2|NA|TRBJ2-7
TGCAGTGCTAGTGGTCTAGCGGGGGTGAACGAGCAGTACTTC
CSASGLAGVNEQYF
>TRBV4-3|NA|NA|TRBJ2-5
TGCGCCAGCAGCCAGATGGGGGGGGGCAAAGAGACCCAGTACTTC
CASSQMGGGKETQYF
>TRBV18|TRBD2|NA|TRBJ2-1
TGTGCCAGCTCACCACAAAGCGGGGGGGCCAGTATTCGCAATGAGCAGTTCTTC
CASSPQSGGASIRNEQFF
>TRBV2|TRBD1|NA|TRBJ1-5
TGTGCCAGCAGTCACCCCCAGACAGGGTCAATTCAGCCCCAGCATTTT
CASSHPQTGSIQPQHF
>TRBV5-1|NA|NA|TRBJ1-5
TGCGCCAGCAGCCCCGCGGGGAGCAATCAGCCCCAGCATTTT
CASSPAGSNQPQHF